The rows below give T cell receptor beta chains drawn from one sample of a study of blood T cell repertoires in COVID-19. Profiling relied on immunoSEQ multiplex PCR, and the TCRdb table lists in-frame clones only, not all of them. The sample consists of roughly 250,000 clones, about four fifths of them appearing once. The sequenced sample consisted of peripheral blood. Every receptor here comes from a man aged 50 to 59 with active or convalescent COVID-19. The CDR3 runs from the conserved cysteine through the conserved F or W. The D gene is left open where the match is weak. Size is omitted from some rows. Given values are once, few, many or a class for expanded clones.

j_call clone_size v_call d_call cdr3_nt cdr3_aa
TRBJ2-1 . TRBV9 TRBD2 TGTGCCAGCAGCGTAGAATCGAGCGGGGGGCCAAGGAATGAGCAGTTCTTC CASSVESSGGPRNEQFF
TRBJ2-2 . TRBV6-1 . TGTGCCAGCAGTGAATCCAGGGGGAACACCGGGGAGCTGTTTTTT CASSESRGNTGELFF
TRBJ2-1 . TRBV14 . TGTGCCAGCAGCCCCTTCGGAGGGTACAATGAGCAGTTCTTC CASSPFGGYNEQFF
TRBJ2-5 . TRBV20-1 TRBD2 TGCAGTGCTAGTCCAACTAGCGGGGGAGAGACCCAGTACTTC CSASPTSGGETQYF
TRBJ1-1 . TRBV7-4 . TGTGCCAGCAGCCCGGAGGCCGTTGGTGGGTTATACACTGAAGCTTTCTTT CASSPEAVGGLYTEAFF
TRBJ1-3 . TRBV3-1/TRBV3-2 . TGTGCCAGCAGCCAAGAGAGAGCTTCTTGGGGGCTGCCCATATATTTT CASSQERASWGLPIYF
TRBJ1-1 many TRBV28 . TGTGCCAGCAGTTTAGTGCAGTCAAACACTGAAGCTTTCTTT CASSLVQSNTEAFF
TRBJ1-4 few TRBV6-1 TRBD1 TGTGCCAGCAGTGAAGGTACAGGGGACGAAAAACTGTTTTTT CASSEGTGDEKLFF
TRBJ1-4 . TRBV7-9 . TGTGCCAGCAGCTTAGGCGGAGATTCAACTAATGAAAAACTGTTTTTT CASSLGGDSTNEKLFF
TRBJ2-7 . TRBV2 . TGTGCCAGCAGCCCGGTCCCCCAGGGCTCAGGCGAGCAGTACTTC CASSPVPQGSGEQYF
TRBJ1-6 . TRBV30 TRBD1 TGTGCCTGGGGGGACAGTAATTCACCCCTCCACTTT CAWGDSNSPLHF
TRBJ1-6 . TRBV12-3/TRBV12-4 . TGTGCCAGCGGTGCGGCAGCCAATTCACCCCTCCACTTT CASGAAANSPLHF
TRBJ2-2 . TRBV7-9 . TGTGCCAGCAGCCCCGACAGAAACACCGGGGAGCTGTTTTTT CASSPDRNTGELFF
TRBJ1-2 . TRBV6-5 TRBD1 TGTGCCAGCAGGTCAGAAGGGACAGGATATGGCTACACCTTC CASRSEGTGYGYTF
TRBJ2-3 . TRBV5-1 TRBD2 TGCGCCAGCAGCTTGGCTAGCGGGGGGGGCGCGCAGTATTTT CASSLASGGGAQYF
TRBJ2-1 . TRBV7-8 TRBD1 TGTGCCAGCAGCATAAGGGACAGGGGGCTTGAGCAGTTCTTC CASSIRDRGLEQFF
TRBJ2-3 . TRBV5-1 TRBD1 TGCGCCAGCTTTACAGGGGGCACAGATACGCAGTATTTT CASFTGGTDTQYF
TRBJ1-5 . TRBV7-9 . TGTGCCAGCAGCCGCCAGGGCGTAAGCAATCAGCCCCAGCATTTT CASSRQGVSNQPQHF
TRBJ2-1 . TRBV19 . TGTGCCAGTAGTATGATAGGGGACAATGAGCAGTTCTTC CASSMIGDNEQFF
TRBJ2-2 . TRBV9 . TGTGCCAGCAGCGTAGGGGTTAGGGGATCCGCCGGGGAGCTGTTTTTT CASSVGVRGSAGELFF
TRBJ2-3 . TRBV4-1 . TGCGCCAGCAGCCAAGATTGGCCAGGGCCAGATACGCAGTATTTT CASSQDWPGPDTQYF
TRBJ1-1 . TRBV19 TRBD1 TGTGCCAGTAGGCCGGGACAGAAGAACACTGAAGCTTTCTTT CASRPGQKNTEAFF
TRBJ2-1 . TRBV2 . TGTGCCAGCAGCGGGCAGGGGTTTGAGCAGTTCTTC CASSGQGFEQFF
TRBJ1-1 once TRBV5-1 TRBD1 TGCGCCAGCAGCTTGCCAGGGGGTGGCACTGAAGCTTTCTTT CASSLPGGGTEAFF
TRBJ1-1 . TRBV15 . TGTGCCACCCAAGATCACTTGAACACTGAAGCTTTCTTT CATQDHLNTEAFF
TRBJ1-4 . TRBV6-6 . TGTGCCAGCAGTTACTCGTTGGGGGCGATATCTGAAAAACTGTTTTTT CASSYSLGAISEKLFF
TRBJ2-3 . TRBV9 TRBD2 TGTGCCAGCAGCCCCCGACTAGCGGGGGGGACAGATACGCAGTATTTT CASSPRLAGGTDTQYF
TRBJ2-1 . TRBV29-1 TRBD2 TGCAGCGTTGACGCGGGGGGGTATGGTGAGCAGTTCTTC CSVDAGGYGEQFF
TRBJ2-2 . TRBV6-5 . TGTGCCAGCAGTTACACAGGGTCGAACACCGGGGAGCTGTTTTTT CASSYTGSNTGELFF
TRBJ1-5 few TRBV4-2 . TGTGCCAGCAGCCCCAATCAGGGGAATCAGCCCCAGCATTTT CASSPNQGNQPQHF
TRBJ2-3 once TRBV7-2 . TGTGCCAGCAGCTGGGGCTGGGAAAGAGTGGCGTCAGATACGCAGTATTTT CASSWGWERVASDTQYF
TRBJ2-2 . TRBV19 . TGTGCCAGTAGTATAGATCGACTCGGAGACCGGGAGCTGTTTTTT CASSIDRLGDRELFF
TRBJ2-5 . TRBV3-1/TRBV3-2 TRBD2 TGTGCCAGCAGCCAAGTCCCTACTAGCGGGGGGGCGGAGACCCAGTACTTC CASSQVPTSGGAETQYF